This TCR beta chain was captured by sequencing in a study of T-cell memory formation after mild COVID-19. As for the study in general: For the most part, TCR clusters were specific to one donor.

The V gene lost 5 bases and the J gene lost 0 bases, with 9 bases spanning the gap. The CDR3 consists of 14 residues. Germline assignment: CDR1 SGHRS and CDR2 YFSETQ. MiXCR was run by TCRdb on the 5' RACE reads, yielding one entry per CDR3 protein. The table shows around 210,000 distinct CDR3 sequences, with around 9.5% occurring only once. Notes on the study in general: There was a balanced CD4/CD8 profile in clones contracting day 15 to 85, and later expanders leaned CD4+. Pre-infection memory showed some responding clones, and this suggested that cross-reactive memory joined.

This clonotype has a count of ten or more. Its specificity is unknown. The receptor was isolated from a young man who had mild COVID-19 (a few samples of this study predate the infection). Cell type and time point are not known. The rearrangement joins TRBV5-1 to TRBJ1-3, with TRBD1 as a possible D gene (5 bases). Sequenced material: PBMCs or a T cell subset sorted from them (not recorded which). The CDR3 DNA follows: TGCGCCAGCAGTCCAGGGTCCTCTGGAAACACCATATATTTT. Amino acid sequence: CASSPGSSGNTIYF.